This T cell receptor beta chain was found in a study of cytomegalovirus exposure and HLA in healthy donors. Study-wide context: It was reported in a later analysis that the same platform had been used for the roughly 130 validation repertoires as for the roughly 650 first-cohort repertoires.

This table comes from immunoSEQ multiplex PCR, and its TCRdb copy is limited to in-frame clones, with some not included. In the table there are around 220,000 clones, roughly 88% of which are singletons. The sequence was obtained from a woman under 40 in good health and CMV-seropositive. Sequenced input: PBMCs.

In DNA form, the CDR3 reads TGTGCCAGCAGCCTACGGACTAGCGGGACTCAAGAGACCCAGTACTTC. Encoded protein: CASSLRTSGTQETQYF. The V call is TRBV4-2, the J call TRBJ2-5, with 12 bases aligning to TRBD2. Germline lookup yields CDR1 LGHNA and CDR2 YNFKEQ. The CDR3 loop spans 16 amino acids. V gave up 4 bases and J gave up 2 bases; unmatched junction bases: 5.